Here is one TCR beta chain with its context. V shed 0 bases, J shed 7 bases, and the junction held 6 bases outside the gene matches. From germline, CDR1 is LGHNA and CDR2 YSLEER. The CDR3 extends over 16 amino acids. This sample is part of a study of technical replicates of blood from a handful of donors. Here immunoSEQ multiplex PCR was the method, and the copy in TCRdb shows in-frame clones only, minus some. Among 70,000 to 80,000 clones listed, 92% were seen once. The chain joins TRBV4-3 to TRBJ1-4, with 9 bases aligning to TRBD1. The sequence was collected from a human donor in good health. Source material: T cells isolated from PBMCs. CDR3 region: CASSQEWNRGLEKLFF. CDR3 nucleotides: TGCGCCAGCAGCCAAGAATGGAACAGGGGGCTTGAAAAACTGTTTTTT.